The rows below give T cell receptor beta chains drawn from one sample of a study of cytotoxic CD8 clonotypes in ibrutinib-treated CLL. TCRdb's copy holds only in-frame clones and misses some; the assay was immunoSEQ multiplex PCR. The table lists roughly 160,000 clones, around 84% of them singletons. Source: PBMCs, taken after 12 months of ibrutinib treatment. These TCRs come from a human donor with chronic lymphocytic leukemia. CDR3s include the opening cysteine and the closing phenylalanine or tryptophan. Each record gives: CDR3 DNA, CDR3 protein, V gene, J gene, clone size, D gene. D genes are given only for firm matches. Size is stated for part of the rows, as once, few or many counts, or as a class when the clone is expanded.

TGTGCCAGCAGTTTATACGAACCTCCTAAGCAGTTCTTC	CASSLYEPPKQFF	TRBV28	TRBJ2-1	.	.
TGTGCCACCAGCAGAGAGGGTGGCCGCTATGGCTACACCTTC	CATSREGGRYGYTF	TRBV15	TRBJ1-2	.	.
TGTGCCAGCAGCTCCTCATCCGGGACAGGGACCTATGGCTACACCTTC	CASSSSSGTGTYGYTF	TRBV7-2	TRBJ1-2	.	TRBD1
TGCGCCAGCAGCTTTTATACTAGCGGGGGGGCCGGGGGCACAGATACGCAGTATTTT	CASSFYTSGGAGGTDTQYF	TRBV5-1	TRBJ2-3	.	TRBD2
TGTGCCAGCAGTGAACTGGGAGGAGACCAAGAGACCCAGTACTTC	CASSELGGDQETQYF	TRBV6-1	TRBJ2-5	.	.
TGCGCCAGCAGCCAAGCCGGGACGTTGGGCACTGAAGCTTTCTTT	CASSQAGTLGTEAFF	TRBV4-3	TRBJ1-1	.	.
TGTGCCAGCAGCTTAAGGGGCAACCCTAATTCACCCCTCCACTTT	CASSLRGNPNSPLHF	TRBV7-2	TRBJ1-6	few	.
TGTGCCAGCAGCTCCAGCCAGCGGGGGCGTGGGGAGACCCAGTACTTC	CASSSSQRGRGETQYF	TRBV7-2	TRBJ2-5	few	TRBD2
TGTGCCAGCAGCTTAGCCAAGGGACAGGGGCTGGTAACTTTCTTT	CASSLAKGQGLVTFF	TRBV7-6	TRBJ1-1	.	TRBD1
TGTGCCAGCAGTTACTCTGCAGGGGCCAATTACGAGCAGTACTTC	CASSYSAGANYEQYF	TRBV6-5	TRBJ2-7	few	.
TGTGCCTGGAGTGAGGGAGCGGTGGCAACCTACGAGCAGTACTTC	CAWSEGAVATYEQYF	TRBV30	TRBJ2-7	.	.
TGTGCCAGTAGTATAAGTTTAAGGTTTTGGGATACGCAGTATTTT	CASSISLRFWDTQYF	TRBV19	TRBJ2-3	.	.
TGTGCCAGCAGCCCCTCGGGGGTTGTCGGCGTGGGGACGCAGTATTTT	CASSPSGVVGVGTQYF	TRBV5-8	TRBJ2-3	.	.
TGTGCCTGGGCCTGGGGAATGAACACTGAAGCTTTCTTT	CAWAWGMNTEAFF	TRBV30	TRBJ1-1	few	.
TGTGCCAGCAGCCGTACAGGGGGTGGTGGCTACACCTTC	CASSRTGGGGYTF	TRBV5-4	TRBJ1-2	.	TRBD1
TGTGCCAGCAGCATAAGGACAGGGGCCGAGCAGTACTTC	CASSIRTGAEQYF	TRBV7-8	TRBJ2-7	.	TRBD1
TGTGCCAGCAGTGATGCAGGGGGCTCAAATGAGCAGTTCTTC	CASSDAGGSNEQFF	TRBV25-1	TRBJ2-1	once	TRBD1
TGTGCCAGCAGCTTAGTGACGGCGGGGGACGAGACCCAGTACTTC	CASSLVTAGDETQYF	TRBV7-9	TRBJ2-5	few	TRBD2
TGTGCCAGCAGCTTATTAGCGGGAGCGGAACAAGAGACCCAGTACTTC	CASSLLAGAEQETQYF	TRBV11-1	TRBJ2-5	few	TRBD2
TGTGCCAGCAGCTTACCGACTAGCGGGAGTTACGAGCAGTACTTC	CASSLPTSGSYEQYF	TRBV7-9	TRBJ2-7	.	TRBD2
TGTGCCAGCAGTCCCCGGGACGGCTACGAGCAGTACTTC	CASSPRDGYEQYF	TRBV2	TRBJ2-7	.	.
TGTGCCAGCAGCCCGACTGGGACGGGGAATGAAAAACTGTTTTTT	CASSPTGTGNEKLFF	TRBV5-4	TRBJ1-4	.	.
TGTGCCAGCAGTACTCGGGACAGGAGGCAAGAGACCCAGTACTTC	CASSTRDRRQETQYF	TRBV5-6	TRBJ2-5	.	TRBD1
TGCGCCAGCAGCTTCGAAGGGGGAAAACTGTTTTTT	CASSFEGGKLFF	TRBV5-1	TRBJ1-4	.	.
TGTGCCAGCAGCTTAGCGCGGGCAACAGATACGCAGTATTTT	CASSLARATDTQYF	TRBV7-8	TRBJ2-3	.	.
TGTGCCAGCAGTTACTCCGACGGGGTTGGAAACACCATATATTTT	CASSYSDGVGNTIYF	TRBV6-6	TRBJ1-3	.	.
TGCGCCAGCAGCCCGGACAGGGATCAGCCCCAGCATTTT	CASSPDRDQPQHF	TRBV5-1	TRBJ1-5	.	TRBD1
TGTGCCAGCACTGGAAATGGGAACACTGAAGCTTTCTTT	CASTGNGNTEAFF	TRBV27	TRBJ1-1	.	.
TGCGCCAGCAGTGAGACTTTGACAGGGGGCAGAAGGCAGCCCCAGCATTTT	CASSETLTGGRRQPQHF	TRBV10-1	TRBJ1-5	.	TRBD1
TGTGCCAGCAGCCCCATTTACGGGCTTGAGCAGTACTTC	CASSPIYGLEQYF	TRBV14	TRBJ2-7	.	.
TGTGCCAGCAGGGGGGACAGCGAGTATGGCTACACCTTC	CASRGDSEYGYTF	TRBV7-2	TRBJ1-2	.	TRBD1
TGTGCCAGCAGCCGGGACAGGGGGCCGACAGATACGCAGTATTTT	CASSRDRGPTDTQYF	TRBV7-9	TRBJ2-3	.	TRBD1
TGTGCCAGCAGCTTAGACCGATCCTACGAGCAGTACTTC	CASSLDRSYEQYF	TRBV7-2	TRBJ2-7	once	.
TGCGCCAGCAGCTTGGAAGCTGAAGCTTTCTTT	CASSLEAEAFF	TRBV5-1	TRBJ1-1	.	.
TGTGCCAGCAGCTTCAAACTAGGGACGGGAAGGAATGAGCAGTTCTTC	CASSFKLGTGRNEQFF	TRBV7-6	TRBJ2-1	.	.
TGTGCCAGCAGCTTGGCCGGCGGGACCCAGTACTTC	CASSLAGGTQYF	TRBV7-3	TRBJ2-5	.	.
TGCGCCAGCAGCTTGGATCGTGAGACCCAGTACTTC	CASSLDRETQYF	TRBV5-1	TRBJ2-5	.	.
TGTGCCAGCAGTGAGGGGGGAGTGAACACTGAAGCTTTCTTT	CASSEGGVNTEAFF	TRBV28	TRBJ1-1	.	.
TGTGCCGGCAGCCAGAACCGGCCACCGGGACGGAAAAACACTGAAGCTTTCTTT	CAGSQNRPPGRKNTEAFF	TRBV14	TRBJ1-1	.	.
TGTGCCAGCAGCGTAAGACCCCCGCCCCATTCACCCCTCCACTTT	CASSVRPPPHSPLHF	TRBV9	TRBJ1-6	.	.
TGCGCCAGCAGCTTGGATTGGCCCTACAATGAGCAGTTCTTC	CASSLDWPYNEQFF	TRBV5-1	TRBJ2-1	.	.
TGTGCCAGTAGTCCACGGACAGTCCCCTCCTACGAGCAGTACTTC	CASSPRTVPSYEQYF	TRBV19	TRBJ2-7	once	.
TGTGCCAGCAGCCTAATTATGGGGGCGGGTGTGGGAAACACCATATATTTT	CASSLIMGAGVGNTIYF	TRBV7-2	TRBJ1-3	.	.
TGTGCCAGCAGTTTCAGGGACAGGGGGCGAAATGAGCAGTTCTTC	CASSFRDRGRNEQFF	TRBV28	TRBJ2-1	.	TRBD1
TGTGCCAGTAGCTCTTTCGCGGGAGGGCCTATAGATGAGCAGTTCTTC	CASSSFAGGPIDEQFF	TRBV19	TRBJ2-1	.	TRBD2
TGTGCCAGCAGCGCCGGGACTCAAGGGGGGAATGAGCAGTTCTTC	CASSAGTQGGNEQFF	TRBV7-6	TRBJ2-1	.	.
TGTGCCAGCTCACCCAATGACAACTATGGCTACACCTTC	CASSPNDNYGYTF	TRBV18	TRBJ1-2	.	.